Sequencing of this TCR beta chain was carried out in a study of spatial heterogeneity in lung cancer. This clonotype has a count of ten or more. Time point defined: sample taken at primary tumor resection. In each case, whole RNA from tumor, nontumor lung or frozen PBMC was sequenced unsorted. Trimming cost V 5 bases and J 0 bases, with 7 bases left between them. The CDR3 contains 13 residues. Germline CDR1 reads SEHNR; CDR2 reads FQNEAQ (reference sequence). Each CDR3 protein is one row after TCRdb ran MiXCR on the 5' RACE reads. Among about 75,000 distinct CDR3 sequences listed, less than 15% were seen once.

The chain couples TRBV7-9 to TRBJ1-1; D remains ambiguous. This sample comprised PBMCs, obtained at surgery. The source is a male donor with early-stage non-small cell lung cancer. The CDR3 reads CASSETVNTEAFF. The DNA of the CDR3 is TGTGCCAGCAGCGAAACAGTGAACACTGAAGCTTTCTTT.